This TCR beta chain came from a study of PD-1 blockade in classical Hodgkin lymphoma. CDR1 SGDLS and CDR2 YYNGEE come from the germline V gene. V dropped 6 bases and J dropped 6; count of bases not matched to a gene: 14. This CDR3 has 16 residues. TCRdb's copy holds only in-frame clones and misses some; the assay was immunoSEQ multiplex PCR. The table shows 90,000 to 100,000 clones, with around 90% occurring only once. All patients experienced relapse after autologous stem cell transplantation, and brentuximab vedotin exposure was variable. This specimen consisted of peripheral blood mononuclear cells (PBMCs), obtained at baseline. V usage is TRBV9 and J usage is TRBJ2-2; TRBD2 matches 7 bases. This TCR was recovered from a human donor with classical Hodgkin lymphoma. Here the CDR3 reads CASTPEGGMSPGELFF. The DNA for the CDR3 is TGTGCCAGCACCCCCGAGGGAGGGATGTCTCCCGGGGAGCTGTTTTTT.